This TCR beta chain was obtained from a study of vaccination effects on CD4 cells after COVID-19 (dated by TCRdb to about 2022). About the full investigation: Each participant got two doses of an mRNA SARS-CoV-2 vaccine, either BNT162b2 or mRNA-1273. Cultures from other donors in the study were sequenced with the Oncomine TCR Beta short-read assay on an Illumina iSeq 100. A total of over nine COVID-19 convalescent patients and several SARS-CoV-2-naive healthy vaccine recipients were included in the full study. SARS-CoV-2 spike-specific CD4+ TCR repertoires were compared before and after mRNA vaccination in COVID-19 convalescent patients and in infection-naive vaccine recipients.

Libraries were made using the immunoSEQ multiplex PCR assay. TCR beta CDR3 sequencing was performed on DNA from the cultured, isolated CD4+ T cells. From the authors' description of their analysis: Non-productive TCR sequences were removed and reads were trimmed to the CDR3 region, keeping CDR3s of at least 7 amino acids. Antigen-specific clonotypes were identified using the MANAFEST web app by comparison of expansion in peptide wells against reference cultures. To count as positive, a clone had to show expansion at FDR<0.05 compared with the reference and with all other wells, an odds ratio above 5, and a frequency above 0.1% in two replicate wells. A clonotype was defined as cross-reactive if the clonotype was significantly expanded both in SARS-CoV-2 spike wells and in at least one common cold coronavirus spike condition. Using the stringdist R package, CDR3 similarity was measured by Levenshtein distance, and unrooted trees were constructed with ape in R 3.6.1. In TCRdb, the immuneACCESS table is reduced to in-frame sequences with V and J assigned. These tables do not hold every clone; where another copy was compared, an unresolved V gene accounts for under half, and the others remain unexplained. V and J calls and clone size follow that table, whereas D and trimming were derived from the DNA. The sample records approximately 40,000 clones, 70% of which are singletons. Clones ranked in the top ten supply approximately 22% of the sample.

To identify antigen-specific CD4+ T cell clonotypes by their expansion, the ViraFEST assay first stimulated PBMC with viral peptide pools and then applied TCR sequencing. After around eleven days of culture, CD4+ T cells were isolated with the EasySep CD4+ T cell isolation kit. Negative nucleocapsid antibody results before and after vaccination confirmed that the healthy vaccine recipients had no prior SARS-CoV-2 infection. Each well held two million PBMC cultured in IMDM containing around 5% human AB serum, about 10 IU/ml IL-2 and gentamicin, along with around 9.1 ug/ml peptides. Half of the culture medium was replaced with fresh IL-2-containing medium on days 3 and 7. Each peptide stimulation condition was cultured in triplicate wells unless otherwise noted. PBMC were separated from whole blood using Ficoll-Paque Plus gradient centrifugation and were then either cryopreserved at -140C or used fresh. The overlapping peptide pools covered the spike proteins of SARS-CoV-2 and of the common cold coronaviruses HCoV-NL63, HCoV-OC43 and HCoV-229E. The QIAamp micro DNA kit was used to extract genomic DNA from the cultured CD4+ T cells.

On the study overall, not on this receptor specifically: Among healthy vaccine recipients, nearly all vaccine-induced clones were SARS-CoV-2 mono-reactive, and just 1 of 255 was cross-reactive with common cold coronaviruses. Clones induced by infection and clones induced by vaccination both contracted markedly at late timepoints after vaccination, which fits with T cell responses waning over time. The study was limited by a small number of convalescent patients and lacked early post-infection timepoints.

A word on this clone: Its antigen is not yet known. Base-call qualities are not available, and no considerably larger clone is one nucleotide away.

The clonotype originates from a human donor who received a COVID-19 vaccine. The input for sequencing was CD4+ T cells from PBMCs cultured with SARS-CoV-2 spike peptides, taken before COVID-19 vaccination. The sample's cell subset or site label, in plain terms: SARS-CoV-2 spike overlapping peptide pool stimulation.

The bases read TGCAGCGTTGGTGGGACACCTAATTCACCCCTCCACTTT. Its protein is CSVGGTPNSPLHF. The chain links TRBV29-1 with TRBJ1-6; perhaps TRBD1 is the D gene, with 6 bases matching. Deletion took 4 bases off V and 6 bases off J, with a span of 10 bases between the germline ends. The CDR3 runs 13 amino acids, cysteine and phenylalanine included. Only the CDR3 portion is preserved as DNA: 39 bases, with reading frame beginning at the first base. The germline V gene sets CDR1 to SQVTM and CDR2 to ANQGSEA.